This T cell receptor (beta chain) was identified during a study of technical replicates of blood from a few donors. In this sample, this clone turned up a few times. TCRdb's table, derived via immunoSEQ multiplex PCR, lists solely in-frame clones and lacks some. The sample includes approximately 99,000 clones, approximately 96% seen only once; the top ten take about 0.38%. The sequencing input was T cells isolated from PBMCs. This TCR derives from a human donor in good health.

The CDR3 DNA is TGTGCCAGTAGTCCGGGACAGCTACAGAGCTATGGCTACACCTTC. Residues: CASSPGQLQSYGYTF. The J gene is TRBJ1-2, the V gene TRBV19, with TRBD1 matching 7 bases. Germline assignment: CDR1 LNHDA and CDR2 SQIVND (reference sequence). V was clipped by 5 bases and J by 4 bases; unmatched bases: 10. The CDR3 consists of 15 residues.